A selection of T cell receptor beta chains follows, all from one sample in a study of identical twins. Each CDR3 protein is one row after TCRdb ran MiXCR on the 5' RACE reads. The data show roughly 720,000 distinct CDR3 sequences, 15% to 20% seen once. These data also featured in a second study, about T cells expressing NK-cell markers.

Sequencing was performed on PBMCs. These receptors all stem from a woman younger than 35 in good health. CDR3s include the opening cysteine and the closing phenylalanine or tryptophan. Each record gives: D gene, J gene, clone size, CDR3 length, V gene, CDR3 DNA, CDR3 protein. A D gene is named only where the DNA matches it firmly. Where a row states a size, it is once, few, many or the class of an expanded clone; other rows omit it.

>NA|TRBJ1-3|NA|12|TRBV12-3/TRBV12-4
TGTGCCAGCAGTTTACCGAGAAACACCATATATTTT
CASSLPRNTIYF
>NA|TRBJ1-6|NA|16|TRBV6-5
TGTGCCAGCAGTTACTCCTCTGGGGGCAGGAGCTCACCCCTCCACTTT
CASSYSSGGRSSPLHF
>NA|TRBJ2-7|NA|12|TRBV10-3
TGTGCCATCAGTACCAGCGGCTACGAGCAGTACTTC
CAISTSGYEQYF
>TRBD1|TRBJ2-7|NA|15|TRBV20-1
TGCAGTGCTAGAGAGGGGCTTGGGGACAGGGCAGGGCAGTACTTC
CSAREGLGDRAGQYF
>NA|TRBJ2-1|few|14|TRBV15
TGTGCCACCGCTGAGGGGACGAGTCGGAATGAGCAGTTCTTC
CATAEGTSRNEQFF
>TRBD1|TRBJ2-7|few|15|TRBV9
TGTGCCAGCAGCGTATCCGGGACAGGAATTTACGAGCAGTACTTC
CASSVSGTGIYEQYF
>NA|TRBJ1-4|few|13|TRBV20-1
TGCAGTGCTAGTGAAACCGGGACGGTGCAACTGTTTTTT
CSASETGTVQLFF
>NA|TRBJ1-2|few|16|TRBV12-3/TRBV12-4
TGTGCCAGCAGTTTAGGGCAGGCCGAGTCTTCGTATGGCTACACCTTC
CASSLGQAESSYGYTF
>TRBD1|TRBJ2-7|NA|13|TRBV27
TGTGCCAGCAGCGGACAGGGCGACTACGAGCAGTACTTC
CASSGQGDYEQYF
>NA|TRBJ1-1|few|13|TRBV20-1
TGCAGTGCCCAAGCCCAGGTGGACACTGAAGCTTTCTTT
CSAQAQVDTEAFF
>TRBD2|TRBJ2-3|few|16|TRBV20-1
TGCAGTGCAAAGACCCTCAGCGGGAGGGGCACAGATACGCAGTATTTT
CSAKTLSGRGTDTQYF
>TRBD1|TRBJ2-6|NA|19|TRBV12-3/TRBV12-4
TGTGCCTGCAGTTCCACGGACAGGGTTAGGCATTCTGGGGCCAACGTCCTGACTTTC
CACSSTDRVRHSGANVLTF
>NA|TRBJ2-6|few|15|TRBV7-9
TGTGCCAGCAGCTTTTACAGTAGGGGGGCCAACGTCCTGACTTTC
CASSFYSRGANVLTF
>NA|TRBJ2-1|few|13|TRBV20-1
TGCAGTGCTAGAGTGTACGATATCGGTGAGCAGTTCTTC
CSARVYDIGEQFF
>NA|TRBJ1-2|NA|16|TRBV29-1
TGCAGCGTTGAATATTCCGCTTCGGGGATTCAGGATGGCTACACCTTC
CSVEYSASGIQDGYTF
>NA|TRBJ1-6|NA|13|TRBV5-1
TGCGCCAGCAGCTCCACAGACAATTCACCCCTCCACTTT
CASSSTDNSPLHF
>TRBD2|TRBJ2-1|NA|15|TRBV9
TGTGCCAGCAGCGTAGGAGGGACTAGCGAGAATGAGCAGTTCTTC
CASSVGGTSENEQFF
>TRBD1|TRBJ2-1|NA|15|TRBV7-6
TGTGCCAGCAGCTTCAGACAGGGAACCTACAATGAGCAGTTCTTC
CASSFRQGTYNEQFF
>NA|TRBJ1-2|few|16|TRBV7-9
TGTGCCAGCACCCAAATAAAGACTGGGACTAACTATGGCTACACCTTC
CASTQIKTGTNYGYTF
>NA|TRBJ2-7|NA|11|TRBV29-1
TGCAGCGTTGGACAAGGAGCCGAGCAGTACTTC
CSVGQGAEQYF
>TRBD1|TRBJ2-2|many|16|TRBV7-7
TGTGCCAGCAGCTTAGCCAGGACAGGGGCTACCGGGGAGCTGTTTTTT
CASSLARTGATGELFF
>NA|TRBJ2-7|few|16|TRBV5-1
TGCGCCAGCAGCTTGAATGGGGCACTTACGGCCTACGAGCAGTACTTC
CASSLNGALTAYEQYF
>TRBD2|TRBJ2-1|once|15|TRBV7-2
TGTGCCAGCAGCACCCGACTAGCAGAGGGTGACAAGCAGTTCTTC
CASSTRLAEGDKQFF
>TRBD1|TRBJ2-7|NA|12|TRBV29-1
TGCAGCGTAATACAGGGGTCCCACGAGCAGTACTTC
CSVIQGSHEQYF
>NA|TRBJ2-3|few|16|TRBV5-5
TGTGCCAGCAGCTTGACTGGTGGGACACGGGGAGATACGCAGTATTTT
CASSLTGGTRGDTQYF
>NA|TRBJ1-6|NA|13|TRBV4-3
TGCGCCAGCAGCCAAGAACTCAATTCACCCCTCCACTTT
CASSQELNSPLHF
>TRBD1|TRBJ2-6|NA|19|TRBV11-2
TGTGCCAGCAGCCCTATCTACCGGGACAGTGAATACGGGGCCAACGTCCTGACTTTC
CASSPIYRDSEYGANVLTF
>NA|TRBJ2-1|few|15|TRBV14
TGTGCCAGCAGCCACTGGGCTAGCTCCTACAATGAGCAGTTCTTC
CASSHWASSYNEQFF
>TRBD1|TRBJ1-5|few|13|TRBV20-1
TGCAGTGTTCGACAGGGGCTATACCAGCCCCAGCATTTT
CSVRQGLYQPQHF
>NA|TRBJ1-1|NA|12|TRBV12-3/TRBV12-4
TGTGCCAGCAGTTGGAGGAACACTGAAGCTTTCTTT
CASSWRNTEAFF
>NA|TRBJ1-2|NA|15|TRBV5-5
TGTGCCAGCAGCCCGAGAGGGGGGAAAGACTATGGCTACACCTTC
CASSPRGGKDYGYTF
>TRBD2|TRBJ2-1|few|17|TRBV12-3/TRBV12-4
TGTGCCAGCAGACGACCGGGACTAGCGGGGGTCTACAATGAGCAGTTCTTC
CASRRPGLAGVYNEQFF
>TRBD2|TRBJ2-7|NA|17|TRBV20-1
TGCAGTGCTAGCCTTTTAAAAATGGGGGGAGGGCCGAGCGAGCAGTACTTC
CSASLLKMGGGPSEQYF
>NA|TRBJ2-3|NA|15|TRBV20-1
TGCAGTGCGACAGACGGTCCCAGGACCACAGATACGCAGTATTTT
CSATDGPRTTDTQYF
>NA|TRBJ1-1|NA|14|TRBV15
TGTGCCACCAGCAGAGATATATGGAGTGATGAAGCTTTCTTT
CATSRDIWSDEAFF
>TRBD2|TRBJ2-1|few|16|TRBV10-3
TGTGCCATCAGGGGGGGACTAGCGGGGGGCTACAATGAGCAGTTCTTC
CAIRGGLAGGYNEQFF
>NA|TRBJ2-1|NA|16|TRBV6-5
TGTGCCAGCAGTTACGGTGGCGACCTTTCCTACAATGAGCAGTTCTTC
CASSYGGDLSYNEQFF
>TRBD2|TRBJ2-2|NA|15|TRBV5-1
TGCGCCAGCAGCTTAGGAGCGGGGCACACCGGGGAGCTGTTTTTT
CASSLGAGHTGELFF
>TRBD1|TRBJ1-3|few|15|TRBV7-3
TGTGCCAGCAGCGCCCAACCGGGACAGGGAAACACCATATATTTT
CASSAQPGQGNTIYF
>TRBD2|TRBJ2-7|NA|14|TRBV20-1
TGCAGTGCTGAGGGGCCAGCGGGAGCGGGCGAGCAGTACTTC
CSAEGPAGAGEQYF
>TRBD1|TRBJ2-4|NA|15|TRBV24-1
TGTGCCACAACTGGACAGGTCCTGGCCAAAAACATTCAGTACTTC
CATTGQVLAKNIQYF
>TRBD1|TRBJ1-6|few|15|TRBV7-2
TGTGCCAGCAGCGTAGGGACAGCGGTCAATTCACCCCTCCACTTT
CASSVGTAVNSPLHF
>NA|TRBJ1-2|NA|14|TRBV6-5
TGTGCCAGCAGTTACGTCATGAAGGGCAGTGGCTACACCTTC
CASSYVMKGSGYTF
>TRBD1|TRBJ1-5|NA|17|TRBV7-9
TGTGCCAGCAGTAACCGTCCGACAGGGGGCCTTAATCAGCCCCAGCATTTT
CASSNRPTGGLNQPQHF
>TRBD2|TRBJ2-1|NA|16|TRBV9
TGTGCCAGCAGCTCCCCCGGGACTAGCGGGGGGACTGAGCAGTTCTTC
CASSSPGTSGGTEQFF
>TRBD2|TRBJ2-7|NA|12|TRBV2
TGTGCCAGCTCGGGACTAGCGTGGGAGCAGTACTTC
CASSGLAWEQYF
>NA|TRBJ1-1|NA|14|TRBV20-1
TGCAGTGCTAGAGAAAGCGGGGGTCGCCCTGAAGCTTTCTTT
CSARESGGRPEAFF
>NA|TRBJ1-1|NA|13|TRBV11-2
TGTGCCAGCAGCCTTTCCGATAACACTGAAGCTTTCTTT
CASSLSDNTEAFF
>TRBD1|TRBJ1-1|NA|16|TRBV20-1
TGCAGTGCTAGACAAACTTGGGACAGGACGAACACTGAAGCTTTCTTT
CSARQTWDRTNTEAFF